The rows below give T cell receptor beta chains drawn from one sample of a study of human T cells and chemical hapten exposure. MiXCR, applied by TCRdb to the RACE reads, yields one record per CDR3 protein. The data contain about 130,000 distinct CDR3 sequences, 9% to 10% of them singletons. Sequenced material: whole blood. The source of these receptors is a male donor in good health. Some clones in this sample may be carry-over from other donors' samples. Both conserved end residues are part of each CDR3. A D gene is named only where the DNA matches it firmly. Clone size is given for some rows only: seen once, a few or many times, or a class if the clone is expanded.

CDR3	DNA	size	D	V	J
CASARGIQGEAFF	TGCGCCAGCGCAAGGGGGATCCAGGGTGAAGCTTTCTTT	.	.	TRBV5-1	TRBJ1-1
CASSLAPAGPKETQYF	TGTGCCAGCAGCTTAGCCCCGGCGGGGCCAAAAGAGACCCAGTACTTC	few	.	TRBV7-9	TRBJ2-5
CAISGQSGRYGYTF	TGTGCCATCAGCGGACAGTCCGGCCGCTATGGCTACACCTTC	few	.	TRBV10-3	TRBJ1-2
CASSPPLMKSGAKLSYEQYF	TGTGCCAGCTCACCACCGTTAATGAAGTCGGGGGCGAAACTCTCCTACGAGCAGTACTTC	few	.	TRBV18	TRBJ2-7
CASSSGHSNQPQHF	TGTGCCAGCTCGTCAGGGCATAGCAATCAGCCCCAGCATTTT	many	.	TRBV9	TRBJ1-5
CASRTQPGRDSYEQYF	TGCGCCAGCAGAACACAACCGGGACGCGATTCCTACGAGCAGTACTTC	many	.	TRBV5-1	TRBJ2-7
CASSYSSARSEQFF	TGTGCCAGCAGTTACTCGTCCGCTAGGAGTGAGCAGTTCTTC	.	.	TRBV6-6	TRBJ2-1
CASSDSGPSGELFF	TGTGCCAGCAGTGACTCTGGGCCTTCGGGGGAGCTGTTTTTT	many	.	TRBV6-4	TRBJ2-2
CAISAGGLADLAKNIQYF	TGTGCCATCAGTGCCGGCGGACTAGCGGACTTAGCCAAAAACATTCAGTACTTC	many	TRBD2	TRBV10-3	TRBJ2-4
CSAKNQGVGNTIYF	TGCAGTGCTAAAAATCAGGGTGTTGGAAACACCATATATTTT	.	.	TRBV20-1	TRBJ1-3
CASSESGRGAGELFF	TGTGCCAGCAGTGAAAGCGGGAGAGGAGCCGGGGAGCTGTTTTTT	many	TRBD2	TRBV2	TRBJ2-2
CASSQGAGGGKVLTF	TGTGCCAGCAGCCAGGGGGCAGGGGGAGGAAAAGTCCTGACTTTC	.	TRBD1	TRBV7-9	TRBJ2-6
CASSSGTEAFF	TGTGCCAGCAGTTCGGGCACTGAAGCTTTCTTT	.	.	TRBV12-3/TRBV12-4	TRBJ1-1
CASKSRTEFTYEQYF	TGTGCCAGCAAATCCCGGACGGAATTTACCTACGAGCAGTACTTC	.	.	TRBV28	TRBJ2-7
CSASVENNQPQHF	TGCAGTGCTAGTGTGGAAAACAATCAGCCCCAGCATTTT	.	.	TRBV20-1	TRBJ1-5
CAISEAGTGGHEQYF	TGTGCCATCAGTGAGGCGGGGACAGGGGGCCACGAGCAGTACTTC	.	TRBD1	TRBV10-3	TRBJ2-7
CASSLGGTFDYEQYF	TGTGCCAGCAGCTTGGGCGGGACGTTCGACTACGAGCAGTACTTC	once	.	TRBV5-6	TRBJ2-7
CASNEVEGGAQYF	TGTGCCAGCAACGAAGTAGAGGGAGGGGCCCAGTACTTC	.	TRBD2	TRBV6-5	TRBJ2-5
CANSEAFRGTDTQYF	TGTGCCAACAGTGAAGCCTTCAGGGGCACAGATACGCAGTATTTT	.	.	TRBV2	TRBJ2-3
CASSLGQGASVTGELFF	TGTGCCAGCAGTTTAGGACAGGGGGCCTCCGTCACCGGGGAGCTGTTTTTT	.	TRBD1	TRBV12-3/TRBV12-4	TRBJ2-2
CASSRIIRTGGAYVGGNTIYF	TGTGCCAGCAGTCGCATAATTAGGACAGGAGGAGCCTATGTAGGAGGAAACACCATATATTTT	.	TRBD1	TRBV12-3/TRBV12-4	TRBJ1-3
CASRSGGTEQFF	TGTGCCAGCAGATCAGGGGGCACTGAGCAGTTCTTC	.	TRBD1	TRBV7-9	TRBJ2-1
CASSASGTDPGNTIYF	TGTGCCAGCTCAGCGTCCGGGACAGACCCTGGAAACACCATATATTTT	.	TRBD1	TRBV18	TRBJ1-3
CATSRGPGQGSVEQYF	TGTGCCACCAGCAGAGGACCGGGACAGGGTTCTGTCGAGCAGTACTTC	few	TRBD1	TRBV15	TRBJ2-7
CASTRTGGYSPLHF	TGTGCCAGCACCCGGACAGGGGGATATTCACCCCTCCACTTT	many	TRBD1	TRBV6-2/TRBV6-3	TRBJ1-6
CASSYRAGVSTEAFF	TGTGCCAGCAGTTACCGGGCAGGAGTCAGCACTGAAGCTTTCTTT	few	.	TRBV6-2/TRBV6-3	TRBJ1-1
CASSYSGETEAFF	TGTGCCAGCAGTTACTCGGGAGAAACTGAAGCTTTCTTT	many	.	TRBV6-5	TRBJ1-1
CASTLSSYNEQFF	TGTGCCAGCACCCTCAGCTCCTACAATGAGCAGTTCTTC	.	.	TRBV6-4	TRBJ2-1
CASSPDSSGGYTF	TGTGCCAGCAGCCCGGACAGTTCGGGGGGCTACACCTTC	.	.	TRBV12-3/TRBV12-4	TRBJ1-2
CAIRGSGGPYNEQFF	TGTGCCATCAGGGGGAGCGGGGGCCCTTACAATGAGCAGTTCTTC	.	TRBD2	TRBV10-3	TRBJ2-1
CASSQEPPGQSSNYGYTF	TGTGCCAGCAGCCAAGAACCTCCAGGGCAGAGCTCTAACTATGGCTACACCTTC	few	.	TRBV4-2	TRBJ1-2
CASSLAGAGGLFYEQYF	TGTGCCAGCAGCTTGGCTGGGGCAGGGGGCTTATTCTACGAGCAGTACTTC	many	TRBD1	TRBV5-6	TRBJ2-7
CASSLGTSLTLAGYF	TGTGCCAGCAGCTTAGGGACTAGCCTGACCCTCGCTGGGTACTTC	many	TRBD2	TRBV11-2	TRBJ2-7
CASSLDAGGNEQFF	TGCGCCAGCAGCTTGGACGCGGGGGGGAATGAGCAGTTCTTC	few	TRBD2	TRBV5-1	TRBJ2-1
CAWSERTGGADEQYF	TGTGCCTGGAGTGAGAGGACAGGGGGCGCCGACGAGCAGTACTTC	few	TRBD1	TRBV30	TRBJ2-7